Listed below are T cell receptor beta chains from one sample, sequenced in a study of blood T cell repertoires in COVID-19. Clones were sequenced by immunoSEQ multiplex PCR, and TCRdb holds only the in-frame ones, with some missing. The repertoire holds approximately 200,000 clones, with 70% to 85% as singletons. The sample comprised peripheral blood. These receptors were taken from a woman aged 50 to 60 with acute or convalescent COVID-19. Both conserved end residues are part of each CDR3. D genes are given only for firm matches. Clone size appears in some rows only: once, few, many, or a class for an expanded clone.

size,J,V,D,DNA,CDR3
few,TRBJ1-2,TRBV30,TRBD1,TGTGCCTTGACAGGGTCTAACTATGGCTACACCTTC,CALTGSNYGYTF
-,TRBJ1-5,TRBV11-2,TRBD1,TGTGCCAGCAGCTACACAGGGGGTAGCAATCAGCCCCAGCATTTT,CASSYTGGSNQPQHF
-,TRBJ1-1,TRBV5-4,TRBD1,TGTGCCAGCAGCGGGAGGGACAGGGGAGGTACTGAAGCTTTCTTT,CASSGRDRGGTEAFF
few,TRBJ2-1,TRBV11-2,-,TGTGCCAGCACCGGGGAGCTCTACAATGAGCAGTTCTTC,CASTGELYNEQFF
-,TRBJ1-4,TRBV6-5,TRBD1,TGTGCCAGCAGCAGCGGGACAGGGAATGAAAAACTGTTTTTT,CASSSGTGNEKLFF
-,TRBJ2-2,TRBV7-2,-,TGTGCCAGCAGCTTAGTCGCTAGCCCTCCCGGGGAGCTGTTTTTT,CASSLVASPPGELFF
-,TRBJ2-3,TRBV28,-,TGTGCCAGCACCGCGAAGCCCACAGATACGCAGTATTTT,CASTAKPTDTQYF
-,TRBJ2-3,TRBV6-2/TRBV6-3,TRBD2,TGTGCCAGCAGTTACTCTAGCGGGAGGCCAACAGATACGCAGTATTTT,CASSYSSGRPTDTQYF
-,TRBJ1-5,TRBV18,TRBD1,TGTGCCAGCTCACCGGACAGGGTTGGTCAGCCCCAGCATTTT,CASSPDRVGQPQHF
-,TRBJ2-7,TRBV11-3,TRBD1,TGTGCCAGCAGCCAGGGGGAAGAGACCTACGAGCAGTACTTC,CASSQGEETYEQYF
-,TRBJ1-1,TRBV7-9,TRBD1,TGTGCCAGCAGCTTAGGGCAGGGGGTGACTGAAGCTTTCTTT,CASSLGQGVTEAFF
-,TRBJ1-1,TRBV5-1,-,TGCGCCAGCAGCTTGGGGGGAGGAAGGAACACTGAAGCTTTCTTT,CASSLGGGRNTEAFF
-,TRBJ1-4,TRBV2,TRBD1,TGTGCCAGCTTCCGGGACAGAAATGAAAAACTGTTTTTT,CASFRDRNEKLFF
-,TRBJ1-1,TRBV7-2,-,TGTGCCAGCTCCCGGGGGGCTCGGAACACTGAAGCTTTCTTT,CASSRGARNTEAFF
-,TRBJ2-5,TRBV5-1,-,TGCGCCAGCAGCTTTGGGGGAGGACAAGAGACCCAGTACTTC,CASSFGGGQETQYF
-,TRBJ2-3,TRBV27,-,TGTGCCAGCAGTACCCGGGGGTTCCCAGATACGCAGTATTTT,CASSTRGFPDTQYF
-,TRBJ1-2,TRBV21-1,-,TGTGCCAGCCTACGCGGGGAAGGGGCCCCTGGCTACACCTTC,CASLRGEGAPGYTF
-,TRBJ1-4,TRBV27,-,TGTGCCAGCAGTACTGATAATGAGGAAAAACTGTTTTTT,CASSTDNEEKLFF
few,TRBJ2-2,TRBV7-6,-,TGTGCCAGCAGCTTATCTACAGGGAGGGTCACCGGGGAGCTGTTTTTT,CASSLSTGRVTGELFF
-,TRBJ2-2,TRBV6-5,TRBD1,TGTGCCAGCAAAGACAGGGGGTACACCGGGGAGCTGTTTTTT,CASKDRGYTGELFF
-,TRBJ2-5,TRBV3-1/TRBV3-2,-,TGTGCCAGCAGCCAAGATCTAGGCGGAGAGACCCAGTACTTC,CASSQDLGGETQYF
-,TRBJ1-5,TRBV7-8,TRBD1,TGTGCCAGCAGCCGACAGGGAAGTCAGCCCCAGCATTTT,CASSRQGSQPQHF
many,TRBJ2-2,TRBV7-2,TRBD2,TGTGCCAGCAGCCGGGGGGGCCCAACCGGGGAGCTGTTTTTT,CASSRGGPTGELFF
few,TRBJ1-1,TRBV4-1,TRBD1,TGCGCCAGCAGCCAAGAGAAGACAGGGGGTGAAGCTTTCTTT,CASSQEKTGGEAFF
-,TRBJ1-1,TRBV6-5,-,TGTGCCAGCAGTCAGGGAACGTACACTGAAGCTTTCTTT,CASSQGTYTEAFF
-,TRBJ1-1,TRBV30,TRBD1,TGTGCCTGGAGTGTAGGGGGCGGACAGGGGAGAGCTTTCTTT,CAWSVGGGQGRAFF
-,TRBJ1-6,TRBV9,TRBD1,TGTGCCAGCAGCGCCGAGGGACAGTTCTCCTATAATTCACCCCTCCACTTT,CASSAEGQFSYNSPLHF
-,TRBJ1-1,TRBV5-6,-,TGTGCCAGCAGCGCCGGGGGGGCAGGCACTGAAGCTTTCTTT,CASSAGGAGTEAFF
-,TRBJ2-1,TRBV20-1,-,TGCAGTGCTAGAGCCATTTCTGAGCAGTTCTTC,CSARAISEQFF
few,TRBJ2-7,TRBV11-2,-,TGTGCCAGCAGCCGGGGACATTCCTCCTACGAGCAGTACTTC,CASSRGHSSYEQYF
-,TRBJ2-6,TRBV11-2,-,TGTGCCAGCAGCCCGCAGGTTCGCTCTGGGGCCAACGTCCTGACTTTC,CASSPQVRSGANVLTF
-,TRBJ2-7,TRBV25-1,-,TGTGCCAGCAGTGAAATGGGGCAGGGCATAGACGAGCAGTACTTC,CASSEMGQGIDEQYF
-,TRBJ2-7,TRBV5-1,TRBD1,TGCGCCAGCAGGCCCGACAGGGGATTTTCCTACGAGCAGTACTTC,CASRPDRGFSYEQYF
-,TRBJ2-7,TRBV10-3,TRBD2,TGTGCCATCAGTCGGACTAGCGCTAGCTCCTACGAGCAGTACTTC,CAISRTSASSYEQYF
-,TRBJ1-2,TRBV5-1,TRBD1,TGCGCCAGCAGCTTAGGGAGACAGGGGGCGGAAGGCTACACCTTC,CASSLGRQGAEGYTF
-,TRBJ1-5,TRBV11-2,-,TGTGCCAGCAGCTTAGACACAGCTTTCAATCAGCCCCAGCATTTT,CASSLDTAFNQPQHF
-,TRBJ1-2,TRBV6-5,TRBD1,TGTGCGGCGGAGGGGGCGAAGGATGGCTACACCTTC,CAAEGAKDGYTF
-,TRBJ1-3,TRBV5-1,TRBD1,TGCGCCAGCAGCCTTGACAGGGCCTCTGGAAACACCATATATTTT,CASSLDRASGNTIYF
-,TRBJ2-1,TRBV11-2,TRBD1,TGTGCCAGCAGCCTACCCCGGGACAGGGTCTATCCCTACAATGAGCAGTTCTTC,CASSLPRDRVYPYNEQFF
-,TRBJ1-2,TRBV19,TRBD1,TGTGCCAGTAAAGCCCGGGACAGGGATAACTATGGCTACACCTTC,CASKARDRDNYGYTF
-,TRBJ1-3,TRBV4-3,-,TGCGCCAGCAGCCTGGGGGCAGGGTCTTTCTCTGGAAACACCATATATTTT,CASSLGAGSFSGNTIYF
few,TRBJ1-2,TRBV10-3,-,TGTGCCATCAGTGATACAGCCCTCTTGGACTATGGCTACACCTTC,CAISDTALLDYGYTF
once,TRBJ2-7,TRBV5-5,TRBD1,TGTGCCAGCAGCCAAACAGGGGCCCTAACCTACGAGCAGTACTTC,CASSQTGALTYEQYF
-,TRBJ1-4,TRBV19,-,TGTGCCAGTAGTATAGCCGGGGCAACTAATGAAAAACTGTTTTTT,CASSIAGATNEKLFF
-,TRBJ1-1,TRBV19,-,TGTGCCAGTAGACAGGTCCATGAAGCTTTCTTT,CASRQVHEAFF
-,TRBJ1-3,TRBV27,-,TGTGCCAGCAATCCTACCACAGGGTTTGAAAACACCATATATTTT,CASNPTTGFENTIYF
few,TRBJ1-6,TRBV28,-,TGTGCCAGCAGGACAGGCTATAATTCACCCCTCCACTTT,CASRTGYNSPLHF
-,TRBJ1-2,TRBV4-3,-,TGCGCCAGCAGCCAAGATTTGCAGGGAGGGACGGGAGCTAACTATGGCTACACCTTC,CASSQDLQGGTGANYGYTF
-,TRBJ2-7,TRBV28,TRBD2,TGTGCCAGCAGTTCCACCAGCGGGAGGGCCACTCTCTACGAGCAGTACTTC,CASSSTSGRATLYEQYF
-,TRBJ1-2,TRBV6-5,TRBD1,TGTGCCAGCAGAGTACCGGGACAGGGAATGGGTGGCTACACCTTC,CASRVPGQGMGGYTF
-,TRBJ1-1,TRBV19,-,TGTGCCAGTAGTAACCTCAACAGTGAAGCTTTCTTT,CASSNLNSEAFF
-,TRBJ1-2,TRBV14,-,TGTGCCAGCAGCCAAGAGTGGCGGCATGGCTACACCTTC,CASSQEWRHGYTF
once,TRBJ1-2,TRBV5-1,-,TGCGCCAGCAGCTTTACCCCACGGTCCCTTTATGGCTACACCTTC,CASSFTPRSLYGYTF
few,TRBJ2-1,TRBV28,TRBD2,TGTGCCAGCAGGACCTTGGGACTAGCATTCAATGAGCAGTTCTTC,CASRTLGLAFNEQFF
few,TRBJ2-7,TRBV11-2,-,TGTGCCAGCAGCTTAGAAAGAGGCCAGGGGTTAGGGCAGTACTTC,CASSLERGQGLGQYF
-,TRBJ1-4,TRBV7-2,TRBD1,TGTGCCAGCTCCAGGGGGCCAATGGGTGAAAAACTGTTTTTT,CASSRGPMGEKLFF
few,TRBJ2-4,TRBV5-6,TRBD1,TGTGCCAGCAGTTATGGGACAGGGGCCAAAAACATTCAGTACTTC,CASSYGTGAKNIQYF
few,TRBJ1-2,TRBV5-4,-,TGTGCCAGCAGCTTGGACAGTAACTATGGCTACACCTTC,CASSLDSNYGYTF
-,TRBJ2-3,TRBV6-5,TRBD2,TGTGCCAGCAGTTACTCATCTGGACTAGTGGCGGATACGCAGTATTTT,CASSYSSGLVADTQYF